The present TCR beta chain was sequenced within a study of response to subunit inactivated influenza vaccine. Study observations and caveats: New T cells are recruited in small numbers by each seasonal influenza vaccination, according to the authors' suggestion.

Germline assignment: CDR1 MNHEY and CDR2 SMNVEV (reference sequence). V shed 8 bases and J 4 bases; nucleotides not matched to a gene: 16. The CDR3 spans 17 residues. MiXCR was run by TCRdb on the RT-PCR reads, yielding one entry per CDR3 protein. The data contain about 160,000 distinct CDR3 sequences, 9.5% to 12% of them singletons. The sample holds a few counts of this clonotype. The antigen remains undetermined. This receptor was taken from a man in his fifties or sixties who received an inactivated influenza vaccine. Specimen: CD8+ T cells sorted from PBMCs, collected roughly 24 months after vaccination. This sequence joins TRBV27 and TRBJ2-1; TRBD2 aligns across 8 bases. In nucleotides, the CDR3 is TGTGCCAGCTCGATCTTACCCATAGCGGGAAAATACAATGAGCAGTTCTTC. It is translated as CASSILPIAGKYNEQFF.